The 32 T cell receptor beta chains in this list originate from one sample, sequenced in a study of blood T cell repertoires in COVID-19. Some clones are missing from TCRdb's copy, which holds only in-frame ones; the method was immunoSEQ multiplex PCR. The sample records about 290,000 clones, under 90% being singletons. The material sequenced was PBMCs or T cells enriched from blood (not recorded which). Receptors originate from a woman between 35 and 50 years old who had recovered from COVID-19.

This clone was counted once. The chain is built from TRBV18 and TRBJ2-7, with TRBD1 matching 9 bases. V shed 6 bases and J 4 bases; nucleotides not matched to a gene: 10. CDR3 length: 15 amino acids. Germline CDR1 and CDR2: KGHSH and LQKENI. The CDR3 here is CASSQATGGGYEQYF. The CDR3, as DNA: TGTGCCAGCTCCCAAGCGACAGGGGGAGGATACGAGCAGTACTTC.

The chain is built from TRBV30 and TRBJ1-3; 10 positions agree with TRBD1. With V trimmed by 3 bases and J by 5 bases, 7 bases remained unmatched. Looked up from germline, CDR1 is GTSNPN and CDR2 is SVGIG (reference sequence). CDR3 length: 15 amino acids. The CDR3 sequence: CAWRLGQGVRNTIYF. CDR3 in DNA: TGTGCCTGGAGGCTTGGACAGGGGGTTAGAAACACCATATATTTT.

This chain connects TRBV25-1 to TRBJ1-5; D may be TRBD1 (5 bases). Germline V gene sequence: CDR1 MGHDK, CDR2 SYGVNS. The CDR3 covers 15 residues. The V gene lost 3 bases and the J gene lost 2 bases, with 11 bases spanning the gap. This chain's CDR3 is CASSEGGVGNQPQHF. CDR3 DNA: TGTGCCAGCAGTGAGGGAGGGGTAGGCAATCAGCCCCAGCATTTT.

The CDR3 is CASSVAFGAQYF. Written as DNA, the CDR3 is TGTGCCAGCAGCGTAGCCTTCGGGGCCCAGTACTTC. The chain couples TRBV9 to TRBJ2-5, with D maybe TRBD2 (5 bases). The CDR3 consists of 12 residues. Looked up from germline, CDR1 is SGDLS and CDR2 is YYNGEE. Trimming took off 0 bases at V and 9 bases at J, with 9 bases between the two ends.

The chain recombines TRBV6-5 with TRBJ1-2, with 9 nucleotides matching TRBD1. The V segment lost 6 bases and the J segment 7 bases; nucleotides outside the gene matches: 9. Germline CDR1 reads MNHEY; CDR2 reads SVGAGI. The CDR3 contains 14 residues. The DNA for the CDR3 is TGTGCCAGCAGGGACCCGGGACAGGGCTTTGGCTACACCTTC. Translation gives CASRDPGQGFGYTF.

The genes are TRBV19 and TRBJ1-4, with 7 nucleotides matching TRBD1. Germline CDR1 LNHDA, CDR2 SQIVND (reference sequence). V trimming: 5 bases; J trimming: 9 bases; junction bases outside the gene matches: 6. The CDR3 has 13 amino acids. This chain's CDR3 is CASSQGGNQKLFF. The CDR3 coding sequence is TGTGCCAGTAGTCAGGGGGGAAATCAAAAACTGTTTTTT.

The rearrangement links TRBV12-2 to TRBJ2-7; TRBD1, the D gene given by the table, was not confirmed from the DNA. TRBV12-2 is deemed a pseudogene. This CDR3 region has 14 residues. In nucleotides, the CDR3 is TGTGCAAGTCGCTTTTCCAGGGGACCCTACGAGCAGTACTTC. Encoded protein: CASRFSRGPYEQYF.

This clone has a single count. The chain couples TRBV5-1 to TRBJ2-3, with TRBD2 as a possible D gene (6 bases). Germline values: CDR1 SGHRS, CDR2 YFSETQ. V shed 3 bases and J shed 2 bases, with 16 bases lying between them. The CDR3 is made up of 16 amino acids. The CDR3 DNA reads TGCGCCAGCAGCTCCGCGGGACTTGTTAACACAGATACGCAGTATTTT. This sequence encodes CASSSAGLVNTDTQYF.

V is TRBV12-5 and J is TRBJ2-1; TRBD1 aligns across 8 bases. The germline CDR1 and CDR2 sequences are LGHNT and FRNRAP. This CDR3 has 15 residues. Trimming took 6 bases from V and 8 from J; bases not matched to a gene: 12. The CDR3 nucleotides are TGTGCTAGTGGGTCTGGGCAGGGGGCGCACGATGAGCAGTTCTTC. It codes for CASGSGQGAHDEQFF.

The chain recombines TRBV9 with TRBJ2-7, with TRBD1 matching over 10 bases. Germline values: CDR1 SGDLS, CDR2 YYNGEE. V shed 0 bases, J shed 6 bases, and the junction held 6 bases outside the gene matches. This CDR3 is built from 15 residues. CDR3 coding DNA: TGTGCCAGCAGCGTAGAAGGACAGGGGGTTCGCGAGCAGTACTTC. Its translation: CASSVEGQGVREQYF.

This chain uses TRBV10-3 with TRBJ2-2; 9 bases fit TRBD2. Looked up from germline, CDR1 is ENHRY and CDR2 is SYGVKD. The CDR3 has 16 amino acids. After removal of 6 bases from V and 0 bases from J, the junction contained 5 bases not matched to a gene. The CDR3 DNA reads as TGTGCCATCAGGGACCCTAGCGGGGCGAACACCGGGGAGCTGTTTTTT. Translated, it gives CAIRDPSGANTGELFF.

This clone was observed a handful of times. This chain joins TRBV5-1 and TRBJ2-7, with 7 bases aligning to TRBD1. The CDR3 is made up of 16 amino acids. V lost 4 bases, J lost 0 bases, and 10 bases stayed unmatched. CDR1 and CDR2 from the germline V gene are SGHRS and YFSETQ. CDR3 loop: CASSPSGTASSYEQYF. In DNA, the CDR3 is TGCGCCAGCAGCCCGTCCGGGACAGCGAGCTCCTACGAGCAGTACTTC.

This clone was counted a few times. The V call is TRBV19, the J call TRBJ1-1, with D uncertain. The germline gives CDR1 LNHDA, CDR2 SQIVND (reference sequence). V was pared by 5 bases and J by 0 bases, with 7 bases between. The CDR3 has 13 residues. CDR3 DNA sequence: TGTGCCAGTAGTGAGGGAATGAACACTGAAGCTTTCTTT. It specifies CASSEGMNTEAFF.

The rearrangement links TRBV7-3 to TRBJ2-7; 7 bases align to TRBD1. Unmatched junction bases numbered 6, after V lost 5 bases and J lost 5 bases. In germline, CDR1 is SGHTA, CDR2 FQGTGA. The CDR3 contains 13 residues. CDR3 coding DNA: TGTGCCAGCAGCCTTACAGGGGTTGACGAGCAGTACTTC. It is translated as CASSLTGVDEQYF.

The rearrangement uses TRBV9 and TRBJ1-1, with D perhaps TRBD1 (6 bases). The CDR3 is made up of 19 amino acids. V was pared by 7 bases and J by 1 base, with 29 bases between. Per the germline V gene, CDR1 is SGDLS and CDR2 is YYNGEE. CDR3 DNA sequence: TGTGCCAGCTCCCGCGGTGGGTTGGGACAAGGGGCGGGGAACACTGAAGCTTTCTTT. Translating gives CASSRGGLGQGAGNTEAFF.

The chain employs TRBV25-1 and TRBJ1-4; 9 nucleotides align to TRBD1. The germline gives CDR1 MGHDK, CDR2 SYGVNS. The CDR3 covers 16 residues. The V gene end was trimmed by 6 bases and the J gene end by 3 bases; junction bases not matched to a gene: 8. The CDR3 loop is CASRALGQGPNEKLFF. CDR3 DNA sequence: TGTGCCAGCAGAGCGCTGGGACAGGGACCTAATGAAAAACTGTTTTTT.

This sequence joins TRBV6-5 and TRBJ2-7, with D hard to call. The germline CDR1 and CDR2 sequences are MNHEY and SVGAGI. This CDR3 comprises 14 residues. V gave up 0 bases and J gave up 0 bases, with 6 bases separating them. The CDR3 coding sequence is TGTGCCAGCAGTTACTCGGCGGACTCCTACGAGCAGTACTTC. Protein product: CASSYSADSYEQYF.

The chain employs TRBV2 and TRBJ1-1; 9 nucleotides align to TRBD1. V lost 5 bases, J lost 5 bases, and 3 bases stayed unmatched. There are 13 residues in the CDR3. CDR1 is SNHLY and CDR2 is FYNNEI in the germline V gene. This CDR3 is CASSNGQGTEAFF. In nucleotides, the CDR3 is TGTGCCAGCAGTAACGGACAGGGGACTGAAGCTTTCTTT.

The genes are TRBV3-1 (or the pseudogene TRBV3-2) and TRBJ2-4; no firm D call. The CDR3 contains 14 residues. Germline V gene data show CDR1 as LGHDT and CDR2 as YNNKEL (reference sequence). V shed 1 base and J shed 0 bases, with 4 bases lying between them. CDR3: CASSQGVAKNIQYF. The DNA of the CDR3 is TGTGCCAGCAGCCAAGGAGTAGCCAAAAACATTCAGTACTTC.

The chain links TRBV11-2 to TRBJ2-3; D possibly corresponds to TRBD2 (5 bases). V lost 0 bases, J lost 4 bases, and 8 bases lay in between. The CDR3 loop spans 14 amino acids. CDR1 and CDR2 (germline): SGHAT, FQNNGV. The CDR3 here is CASSLDTRADTQYF. As DNA, the CDR3 is TGTGCCAGCAGCTTAGATACTAGGGCAGATACGCAGTATTTT.

The chain couples TRBV27 to TRBJ1-2, with TRBD1 matching over 8 bases. CDR3 length: 16 residues. Germline assignment: CDR1 MNHEY and CDR2 SMNVEV (reference sequence). Trimming took 6 bases from V and 4 from J; bases not matched to a gene: 13. In DNA form, the CDR3 reads TGTGCCAGCAGCCGTCTTCCCGGGACAGGTCGCTATGGCTACACCTTC. Translation: CASSRLPGTGRYGYTF.

About this clone: At the DNA level, this CDR3 is encoded by other sequences in the same sample as well. V and J are TRBV7-9 and TRBJ1-2; D gene unclear. With 3 bases removed from V and 0 bases from J, the gap between germline ends came to 11 bases. This CDR3 has 15 residues. Germline V lookup: CDR1 SEHNR, CDR2 FQNEAQ (reference sequence). The CDR3 protein is CASSFTGLANYGYTF. The CDR3 DNA reads TGTGCCAGCAGCTTTACGGGATTAGCTAACTATGGCTACACCTTC.

The CDR3 here is CASSLGGHTDTQYF. The CDR3 DNA reads as TGTGCCAGCAGCTTGGGGGGACACACAGATACGCAGTATTTT. This chain connects TRBV5-6 to TRBJ2-3; tentatively, D is TRBD1 (6 bases). V was cut by 0 bases and J by 2 bases, with 7 bases left in between. CDR1 SGHDT and CDR2 YYEEEE come from the germline V gene. There are 14 residues in the CDR3. The full variable domain, with the rest looked up from reference TRBV5-6 and TRBJ2-3, is DAGVTQSPTHLIKTRGQQVTLRCSPKSGHDTVSWYQQALGQGPQFIFQYYEEEERQRGNFPDRFSGHQFPNYSSELNVNALLLGDSALYLCASSLGGHTDTQYFGPGTRLTVL.

This clone was recorded only once. This chain uses TRBV7-9 with TRBJ1-4; 8 bases map to TRBD1. The CDR3 covers 17 residues. The germline V gene has CDR1 SEHNR and CDR2 FQNEAQ (reference sequence). The ends lost 2 bases at V and 5 bases at J; junction bases unmatched: 10. In DNA form, the CDR3 reads TGTGCCAGCAGCTTACCGGAGGGTAACAGGGGGAATGAAAAACTGTTTTTT. As protein: CASSLPEGNRGNEKLFF.

This clone is a singleton in its sample. This chain uses TRBV23-1 with TRBJ1-5; a weak D match, TRBD1 (5 bases). TRBV23-1 is given ORF status, its function remaining uncertain. The V end was cut by 0 bases, the J end by 5 bases, with 14 bases between. This CDR3 has 16 amino acids. This CDR3 is CASSQSVCQGYQPQHF. DNA for the CDR3: TGCGCCAGCAGTCAATCGGTGTGCCAGGGATATCAGCCCCAGCATTTT.

The V and J genes are TRBV5-1 and TRBJ2-1, with D perhaps matching TRBD1 (5 bases). V lost 0 bases to trimming and J lost 8 bases, with 9 bases between them. Per the germline V gene, CDR1 is SGHRS and CDR2 is YFSETQ. The CDR3 is 13 residues long. This CDR3 reads CASSLEGADEQFF. CDR3 nucleotide sequence: TGCGCCAGCAGCTTGGAAGGGGCCGATGAGCAGTTCTTC. Using reference TRBV5-1 and TRBJ2-1 for the parts outside the CDR3, the full variable domain is KAGVTQTPRYLIKTRGQQVTLSCSPISGHRSVSWYQQTPGQGLQFLFEYFSETQRNKGNFPGRFSGRQFSNSRSEMNVSTLELGDSALYLCASSLEGADEQFFGPGTRLTVL.

The count of this clone is one. The chain links TRBV4-3 to TRBJ2-1, with TRBD2 identical over 8 bases. The CDR3 totals 16 residues. Germline CDR1 LGHNA, CDR2 YSLEER. Losses at the gene ends were 2 bases for V and 6 bases for J; bases not matched to a gene: 9. The CDR3 spells CASSQSAGGTSNEQFF. CDR3 in DNA: TGCGCCAGCAGCCAAAGCGCGGGAGGCACCTCCAATGAGCAGTTCTTC.

This clone was counted only a few times. The rearrangement uses TRBV5-4 and TRBJ2-7; a possible D gene is TRBD2 (6 bases). Germline V gives CDR1 SGHNT, CDR2 YYREEE (reference sequence). V lost 4 bases to trimming and J lost 5 bases, with 22 bases between them. The CDR3 is 16 residues long. This chain's CDR3 is CASSRGSGRASDEQYF. The CDR3 DNA reads TGTGCCAGCAGCCGAGGTAGCGGACGGGCCTCGGACGAGCAGTACTTC.

This sequence joins TRBV20-1 and TRBJ2-3; 13 nucleotides match TRBD2. Germline V gene lookup returns CDR1 DFQATT and CDR2 SNEGSKA (reference sequence). Trimming at V came to 3 bases and at J to 2 bases, leaving 11 bases not matched to a gene. The CDR3 extends over 18 amino acids. Here the CDR3 DNA reads TGCAGTGCTAGTGGCTTTGGGACTAGCGGGGTCCTCACAGATACGCAGTATTTT. This translates into CSASGFGTSGVLTDTQYF.

The sample holds one count of this clone. The chain couples TRBV19 to TRBJ1-2; TRBD1 aligns across 8 bases. With V trimmed by 2 bases and J by 8 bases, 4 bases remained unmatched. Germline CDR1 and CDR2: LNHDA and SQIVND (reference sequence). The CDR3 covers 13 residues. The CDR3 DNA reads TGTGCCAGTAGTATACAGGGGGCGGGCGGCTACACCTTC. It specifies CASSIQGAGGYTF.

The rearrangement uses TRBV30 and TRBJ1-3; D remains unclear. Per the germline V gene, CDR1 is GTSNPN and CDR2 is SVGIG (reference sequence). Trimming left V 0 bases short and J 1 base short, with 7 bases between. This CDR3 has 14 residues. This CDR3 reads CAWSVVGSGNTIYF. In DNA form, the CDR3 reads TGTGCCTGGAGTGTAGTCGGGTCTGGAAACACCATATATTTT.

V usage is TRBV5-1 and J usage is TRBJ1-1; tentative D call: TRBD1 (5 bases). The CDR3 is made up of 14 amino acids. CDR1 and CDR2 (germline): SGHRS, YFSETQ. Trimming pared 4 bases from V and 1 base from J, leaving 11 bases between. CDR3 nucleotides: TGCGCCAGCAGCGAGACAGTTCCGAACACTGAAGCTTTCTTT. This encodes CASSETVPNTEAFF.